A single sample is the source of the 28 T cell receptor beta chains below, sequenced in a study of blood T cells in healthy people across ages. PCR was performed a second time for roughly 7 to 11 cycles using a sample-barcoded 5' primer and a J-beta primer mix. Each CDR3 protein is one row after TCRdb ran MiXCR on the 5' RACE reads. The sample has roughly 1.6 million distinct CDR3 sequences; about 35% are singletons. Sequenced material: blood. The receptors were gathered from a young woman in good health.

The sample holds a few counts of this clonotype. The genes are TRBV29-1 and TRBJ2-7; D tentatively reads TRBD1 or TRBD2 (7 bases each). CDR1 is SQVTM, CDR2 ANQGSEA, per germline. There are 13 residues in the CDR3. V lost 7 bases and J lost 2, with 15 bases in between. CDR3 region: CSAQGEGPYEQYF. The CDR3 bases are TGCAGCGCTCAGGGGGAGGGGCCCTACGAGCAGTACTTC.

V and J are TRBV7-9 and TRBJ2-6, with no clear D. V gave up 5 bases and J gave up 4 bases, with 21 bases separating them. The germline V gene encodes CDR1 SEHNR and CDR2 FQNEAQ (reference sequence). This CDR3 region has 18 residues. This CDR3 is CASSPGWAEGSGANVLTF. CDR3 bases: TGTGCCAGCAGCCCCGGTTGGGCGGAAGGGTCAGGGGCCAACGTCCTGACTTTC.

This chain joins TRBV7-3 and TRBJ2-1; 8 bases are shared with TRBD2. Germline V gene sequence: CDR1 SGHTA, CDR2 FQGTGA. The V and J ends lost 4 bases and 4 bases, in that order; junction bases with no gene match: 9. This CDR3 region has 16 residues. The CDR3 DNA sequence: TGTGCCAGCAGCTCGGCGCATAGCGGGATTTACAATGAGCAGTTCTTC. It encodes CASSSAHSGIYNEQFF.

This chain connects TRBV7-2 to TRBJ1-3; 7 bases match TRBD1. Losses at the gene ends were 5 bases for V and 2 bases for J; bases not matched to a gene: 9. The germline V gene has CDR1 SGHTA and CDR2 FQGNSA. The CDR3 spans 16 residues. The CDR3 spells CASSPTRQGTGNTIYF. The DNA of the CDR3 is TGTGCCAGCAGCCCGACCCGACAGGGCACTGGAAACACCATATATTTT.

The genes are TRBV9 and TRBJ2-4; TRBD1 agrees at 9 bases. V lost 6 bases and J lost 6; bases outside the gene matches: 4. In germline, CDR1 is SGDLS, CDR2 YYNGEE. The CDR3 consists of 13 residues. CDR3 in amino acids: CASNSGQGNIQYF. CDR3 DNA: TGTGCCAGCAACTCGGGACAGGGAAACATTCAGTACTTC.

There are a few counts of this clonotype. The V call is TRBV20-1, the J call TRBJ2-1; D unclear. This CDR3 has 12 amino acids. The germline gives CDR1 DFQATT, CDR2 SNEGSKA (reference sequence). V shed 5 bases and J shed 4 bases, with 9 bases lying between them. CDR3 DNA sequence: TGCAGTGCTGGACCCAGTTACAATGAGCAGTTCTTC. It codes for CSAGPSYNEQFF.

This chain connects TRBV12-3 or TRBV12-4 to TRBJ2-5; a weak D match, TRBD1 (6 bases). CDR3 length: 13 amino acids. V gave up 6 bases and J gave up 5 bases, with 13 bases separating them. The CDR3 sequence: CASSGQPHETQYF. The CDR3 DNA follows: TGTGCCAGCAGCGGACAGCCGCACGAGACCCAGTACTTC.

This chain joins TRBV20-1 and TRBJ2-7, with 7 nucleotides matching TRBD2. CDR3 length: 15 residues. In germline, CDR1 is DFQATT, CDR2 SNEGSKA (reference sequence). After removal of 3 bases from V and 1 base from J, the junction contained 9 bases not matched to a gene. This CDR3 is CSASPVGGGSYEQYF. The CDR3 nucleotides read TGCAGTGCTAGCCCCGTGGGCGGGGGATCCTACGAGCAGTACTTC.

V gene TRBV7-9 combines with J gene TRBJ1-2; tentative D call: TRBD1 (5 bases). The V end lost 1 base, the J end lost 4 bases, and 16 bases lay between the germline ends. Germline CDR1 reads SEHNR; CDR2 reads FQNEAQ (reference sequence). The CDR3 sequence is 16 residues long. Written as DNA, the CDR3 is TGTGCCAGCAGCTTAGATGAATGGGGACGGGGCTATGGCTACACCTTC. Translation gives CASSLDEWGRGYGYTF.

The genes are TRBV30 and TRBJ2-5; 8 nucleotides line up with TRBD2. The CDR3 totals 14 residues. V dropped 5 bases and J dropped 7; count of bases not matched to a gene: 12. The germline V gene encodes CDR1 GTSNPN and CDR2 SVGIG (reference sequence). The CDR3 loop is CAWWSGGPRGTQYF. Here the CDR3 DNA reads TGTGCCTGGTGGAGCGGGGGCCCCAGGGGGACCCAGTACTTC.

This clonotype showed up just a few times. Compared with germline, one end of the junction differs, possibly owing to a read error. The CDR3 protein is CASSRTGADSNQPQHF. The DNA for the CDR3 is TGCGCCAGCAGTCGCACAGGGGCTGATAGCAATCAGCCCCAGCATTTT. The chain combines TRBV27 with TRBJ1-5; 7 positions match TRBD1. The V gene's germline CDR1 is MNHEY and CDR2 SMNVEV (reference sequence). The CDR3 spans 16 residues.

V usage is TRBV10-3 and J usage is TRBJ2-1; the D gene is possibly TRBD2 (5 bases). Trimming took off 5 bases at V and 10 bases at J, with 12 bases between the two ends. From germline, CDR1 is ENHRY and CDR2 SYGVKD. This CDR3 is built from 12 residues. CDR3 amino acids: CAISIPTGEQFF. The CDR3, as DNA: TGTGCCATCAGTATCCCAACGGGGGAGCAGTTCTTC.

V usage is TRBV4-1 and J usage is TRBJ2-1, with TRBD2 identical over 10 bases. V trimming: 3 bases; J trimming: 7 bases; junction bases outside the gene matches: 9. CDR1 is MGHRA, CDR2 YSYEKL, per germline. This CDR3 is built from 16 residues. CDR3 bases: TGCGCCAGCAGCCAGGGGCTAGCGGGGGTTGAGAATGAGCAGTTCTTC. Residues: CASSQGLAGVENEQFF.

The sample holds a few counts of this clonotype. This chain links TRBV7-9 with TRBJ2-3, with 12 positions matching TRBD2. Looked up from germline, CDR1 is SEHNR and CDR2 is FQNEAQ (reference sequence). CDR3 length: 17 residues. The J segment lost 2 bases and the V segment lost 6 bases, leaving 9 bases of the junction unmatched. The CDR3 DNA sequence: TGTGCCAGCAGTCCGCGGACTAGCGGGGCCCACACAGATACGCAGTATTTT. Its protein product is CASSPRTSGAHTDTQYF. Filled out from reference TRBV7-9 and TRBJ2-3, the complete variable domain reads DTGVSQNPRHKITKRGQNVTFRCDPISEHNRLYWYRQTLGQGPEFLTYFQNEAQLEKSRLLSDRFSAERPKGSFSTLEIQRTEQGDSAMYLCASSPRTSGAHTDTQYFGPGTRLTVL.

This clonotype came up a few times. The chain carries TRBV6-4 and TRBJ2-3; D is undetermined. Germline CDR1 reads MRHNA; CDR2 reads SNTAGT. Trimming removed 5 bases at V and 0 bases at J, with 9 bases between. The CDR3 is 14 residues long. The CDR3 DNA is TGTGCCAGCAGTAACGGCTGGAGCACAGATACGCAGTATTTT. This encodes CASSNGWSTDTQYF.

This sequence joins TRBV7-2 and TRBJ2-7; D tentatively fits TRBD1 or TRBD2 (5 bases each). Germline values: CDR1 SGHTA, CDR2 FQGNSA. Trimming took off 2 bases at V and 5 bases at J, with 13 bases between the two ends. The CDR3 runs 14 residues. The CDR3 loop reads CASSLQLGDHEQYF. In DNA form, the CDR3 reads TGTGCCAGCAGCTTACAGCTAGGGGACCACGAGCAGTACTTC.

This clonotype was observed a handful of times. This chain joins TRBV5-1 and TRBJ2-2; D gene unclear. Germline V gene sequence: CDR1 SGHRS, CDR2 YFSETQ. V lost 3 bases and J lost 2, with 14 bases in between. The CDR3 has 16 residues. The CDR3 DNA sequence: TGCGCCAGCAGCTCCGCGGTACTGAGCAACACCGGGGAGCTGTTTTTT. This encodes CASSSAVLSNTGELFF.

V gene TRBV30 combines with J gene TRBJ1-1, with D unclear. The CDR3 runs 12 residues. From germline, CDR1 is GTSNPN and CDR2 SVGIG (reference sequence). V shed 5 bases and J shed 6 bases, with 13 bases lying between them. The CDR3 DNA reads TGTGCCTGGGGGCCCTCCGGGGCTGAAGCTTTCTTT. Translating it yields CAWGPSGAEAFF.

The chain couples TRBV28 to TRBJ2-7; the D is unclear. The CDR3 length is 13 residues. The V end was cut by 4 bases, the J end by 2 bases, with 9 bases between. Germline assignment: CDR1 MDHEN and CDR2 SYDVKM. The CDR3 spells CASSWGTTYEQYF. CDR3 nucleotide sequence: TGTGCCAGCAGTTGGGGTACTACCTACGAGCAGTACTTC.

This clonotype occurred once. This may be a read error, as it is one base from a much larger clone. In nucleotides, the CDR3 is TGCGCCAGCAGCCAAGAGACCAGCAGCGGCGAGCAGTACTTC. Translation gives CASSQETSSGEQYF. The rearrangement links TRBV4-1 to TRBJ2-7; a possible D gene is TRBD2 (5 bases). The length of the CDR3 is 14 residues. The germline V gene has CDR1 MGHRA and CDR2 YSYEKL. Trimming pared 0 bases from V and 6 bases from J, leaving 12 bases between.

The V and J genes are TRBV12-3 or TRBV12-4 and TRBJ2-7; 7 bases agree with TRBD1. This CDR3 region has 14 residues. Trimming took 4 bases from V and 3 from J; bases not matched to a gene: 6. CDR3 in amino acids: CASSWATGHYEQYF. In DNA form, the CDR3 reads TGTGCCAGCAGTTGGGCGACAGGGCACTACGAGCAGTACTTC.

The chain couples TRBV5-1 to TRBJ2-4, with 8 bases matching TRBD1. CDR3 size: 14 residues. The germline V gene encodes CDR1 SGHRS and CDR2 YFSETQ. With 4 bases clipped from V and 13 bases from J, the junction kept 13 bases outside the gene matches. The CDR3 reads CASSVGTGPGEQYF. CDR3 bases: TGCGCCAGCAGCGTCGGGACAGGCCCAGGTGAGCAGTACTTC.

This clonotype was detected once. This rearrangement joins TRBV7-9 to TRBJ1-1, with 11 bases identical to TRBD1. V shed 6 bases, J shed 7 bases, and the junction held 10 bases outside the gene matches. This CDR3 has 15 amino acids. From germline, CDR1 is SEHNR and CDR2 FQNEAQ (reference sequence). For the CDR3, the DNA is TGTGCCAGCAGTTCCGGACAGGGGGCTAAGGATGAAGCTTTCTTT. Protein: CASSSGQGAKDEAFF.

V and J are TRBV28 and TRBJ1-2, with D perhaps matching TRBD1 (5 bases). V was shortened by 3 bases and J by 4 bases, with 21 bases between the two germline ends. The CDR3 extends over 17 amino acids. Germline values: CDR1 MDHEN, CDR2 SYDVKM. CDR3 in DNA: TGTGCCAGCAGTTTTTTGGGGCCTGAGGGGCCGGCCTATGGCTACACCTTC. Protein: CASSFLGPEGPAYGYTF.

Only a few counts were recorded for this clonotype. CDR3 residues: CASSASGTALYEQYF. The CDR3, as DNA: TGTGCCAGCAGCGCATCCGGGACAGCTTTATACGAGCAGTACTTC. This chain links TRBV9 with TRBJ2-7, with 7 bases that match TRBD1. Germline V gene data show CDR1 as SGDLS and CDR2 as YYNGEE. V was pared by 3 bases and J by 4 bases, with 10 bases of the junction left unmatched. The CDR3 has 15 residues.

The sample holds one count of this clonotype. The V gene is TRBV30, the J gene TRBJ2-1; 7 bases fit TRBD2. V trimming: 0 bases; J trimming: 6 bases; junction bases outside the gene matches: 5. Per the germline V gene, CDR1 is GTSNPN and CDR2 is SVGIG (reference sequence). CDR3 size: 14 residues. Here the CDR3 reads CAWSVGGSLNEQFF. The CDR3 region has the DNA TGTGCCTGGAGTGTAGGCGGGAGTCTCAATGAGCAGTTCTTC.

This chain joins TRBV29-1 and TRBJ1-1; D gene unclear. V lost 7 bases to trimming and J lost 5 bases, with 14 bases between them. The CDR3 spans 12 residues. Germline assignment: CDR1 SQVTM and CDR2 ANQGSEA. This CDR3 is CSANSQWTEAFF. The DNA for the CDR3 is TGCAGCGCTAACTCGCAGTGGACTGAAGCTTTCTTT.

This clonotype has ten or more counts. The V and J genes are TRBV9 and TRBJ2-7; D is undetermined. Germline-derived CDR1 and CDR2 are SGDLS and YYNGEE. The CDR3 runs to 16 residues. Trimming stripped 1 base from V and 4 bases from J, with 18 bases between. The DNA of the CDR3 is TGTGCCAGCAGCGTATCTGGGCAGCCAAGCGTGTACGAGCAGTACTTC. Encoded protein: CASSVSGQPSVYEQYF.